A selection of T cell receptor beta chains follows, all from one sample in a study of blood T cell repertoires in COVID-19. The table came from immunoSEQ multiplex PCR; TCRdb's copy has only in-frame clones and leaves some out. The sample yields more than 65,000 clones, roughly four fifths seen once. The specimen sequenced was peripheral blood. Receptor source: an elderly woman with active or convalescent COVID-19. The CDR3 runs from the conserved cysteine through the conserved F or W. Fields, in order: clone size, D gene, V gene, J gene, CDR3 DNA, CDR3 protein. A D gene is named only where the DNA matches it firmly. The size field is filled for only some rows; it gives once, few, many or a size class.

clone_size: NA
d_call: NA
v_call: TRBV12-3/TRBV12-4
j_call: TRBJ2-2
cdr3_nt: TGTGCCAGCACCTACCTGGTCACCGGGGAGCTGTTTTTT
cdr3_aa: CASTYLVTGELFF

clone_size: NA
d_call: TRBD1
v_call: TRBV10-3
j_call: TRBJ1-2
cdr3_nt: TGTGCCATCCACCCGGCGGGACAGGGAGGGTCCTATGGCTACACCTTC
cdr3_aa: CAIHPAGQGGSYGYTF

clone_size: few
d_call: NA
v_call: TRBV12-3/TRBV12-4
j_call: TRBJ2-5
cdr3_nt: TGTGCCAGCAGTTTCGTGGAGACCCAGTACTTC
cdr3_aa: CASSFVETQYF

clone_size: NA
d_call: TRBD1
v_call: TRBV7-9
j_call: TRBJ1-6
cdr3_nt: TGTGCCAGCAGCCTTGGACAGGAGAATTCACCCCTCCACTTT
cdr3_aa: CASSLGQENSPLHF

clone_size: few
d_call: NA
v_call: TRBV5-1
j_call: TRBJ1-1
cdr3_nt: TGCGCCAGCAGCTTGGTGGGGGGCGGGAGCACTGAAGCTTTCTTT
cdr3_aa: CASSLVGGGSTEAFF

clone_size: NA
d_call: NA
v_call: TRBV30
j_call: TRBJ1-3
cdr3_nt: TGTGCCGGTAGCCTTAACTCTGGAAACACCATATATTTT
cdr3_aa: CAGSLNSGNTIYF

clone_size: NA
d_call: TRBD1
v_call: TRBV7-2
j_call: TRBJ1-4
cdr3_nt: TGTGCCAGCAGCTTAGATGGTCAGGGGGGAGACGAAAAACTGTTTTTT
cdr3_aa: CASSLDGQGGDEKLFF

clone_size: NA
d_call: NA
v_call: TRBV27
j_call: TRBJ1-2
cdr3_nt: TGTGCCAGCAGTTTAAACGGCAGGGTAGTCTATGGCTACACCTTC
cdr3_aa: CASSLNGRVVYGYTF

clone_size: NA
d_call: TRBD2
v_call: TRBV4-3
j_call: TRBJ2-3
cdr3_nt: TGCGCCAGCAGCCAGAGACTAGCGGGGACCACAGATACGCAGTATTTT
cdr3_aa: CASSQRLAGTTDTQYF

clone_size: NA
d_call: NA
v_call: TRBV2
j_call: TRBJ2-1
cdr3_nt: TGTGCCAGCAGTGAAGCGCGTGTCCCCGAGCAGTTCTTC
cdr3_aa: CASSEARVPEQFF

clone_size: NA
d_call: TRBD1
v_call: TRBV18
j_call: TRBJ1-1
cdr3_nt: TGTGCCAGCTCACTCCGCGGGACAGGGGGGTGGAACACTGAAGCTTTCTTT
cdr3_aa: CASSLRGTGGWNTEAFF

clone_size: NA
d_call: NA
v_call: TRBV3-1/TRBV3-2
j_call: TRBJ1-1
cdr3_nt: TGTGCCAGCAGCCAAGAACCGCGGAGTTTAGCTTTCTTT
cdr3_aa: CASSQEPRSLAFF

clone_size: NA
d_call: NA
v_call: TRBV18
j_call: TRBJ1-2
cdr3_nt: TGTGCCAGCTCACCCTCGGGGGACGGAAACTATGGCTACACCTTC
cdr3_aa: CASSPSGDGNYGYTF

clone_size: NA
d_call: NA
v_call: TRBV11-2
j_call: TRBJ2-1
cdr3_nt: TGTGCCAGCAGCTTAGGAAGGGGGTATTCACCGGACAGCTACAATGAGCAGTTCTTC
cdr3_aa: CASSLGRGYSPDSYNEQFF

clone_size: NA
d_call: NA
v_call: TRBV9
j_call: TRBJ2-5
cdr3_nt: TGTGCCAGCAGCGTAGACCCAGGGCAAGAGACCCAGTACTTC
cdr3_aa: CASSVDPGQETQYF

clone_size: NA
d_call: NA
v_call: TRBV7-9
j_call: TRBJ2-7
cdr3_nt: TGTGCCACCAAGCGCAGTTCCTACGAGCAGTACTTC
cdr3_aa: CATKRSSYEQYF

clone_size: NA
d_call: NA
v_call: TRBV12-3/TRBV12-4
j_call: TRBJ2-7
cdr3_nt: TGTGCCAGCAGTAGGGACTTTTCACCAGAGCAGTACTTC
cdr3_aa: CASSRDFSPEQYF

clone_size: NA
d_call: TRBD1
v_call: TRBV4-1
j_call: TRBJ1-5
cdr3_nt: TGCGCCAGCAGCCAAGAGGCAGGGGGCGAATCTGGCAATCAGCCCCAGCATTTT
cdr3_aa: CASSQEAGGESGNQPQHF

clone_size: NA
d_call: TRBD1
v_call: TRBV5-4
j_call: TRBJ2-5
cdr3_nt: TGTGCCAGCAGCGACGGGGACAGGGGGTGGGAGACCCAGTACTTC
cdr3_aa: CASSDGDRGWETQYF

clone_size: NA
d_call: NA
v_call: TRBV4-3
j_call: TRBJ2-7
cdr3_nt: TGCGCCAGCAGCCAAGATGGCAGGTCCTACGAGCAGTACTTC
cdr3_aa: CASSQDGRSYEQYF

clone_size: NA
d_call: TRBD1
v_call: TRBV7-9
j_call: TRBJ1-4
cdr3_nt: TGTGCCAGCAGCGAACAGGGGGCAGCTAATGAAAAACTGTTTTTT
cdr3_aa: CASSEQGAANEKLFF

clone_size: NA
d_call: NA
v_call: TRBV5-1
j_call: TRBJ2-7
cdr3_nt: TGCGCCAGCAGCCGGCTGGCGCCGGGTTCAGGGTACGAGCAGTACTTC
cdr3_aa: CASSRLAPGSGYEQYF

clone_size: NA
d_call: NA
v_call: TRBV6-6
j_call: TRBJ1-2
cdr3_nt: TGTGCCACTCGCGGGTCAAACTTCGGCTACACCTTC
cdr3_aa: CATRGSNFGYTF

clone_size: NA
d_call: NA
v_call: TRBV12-5
j_call: TRBJ1-2
cdr3_nt: TGTGCTAGTGGTTTGGTATCGGCGGGGGGCAACTATGGCTACACCTTC
cdr3_aa: CASGLVSAGGNYGYTF

clone_size: once
d_call: NA
v_call: TRBV9
j_call: TRBJ1-6
cdr3_nt: TGTGCCAGCAGCGTGGGCAGTAATTCACCCCTCCACTTT
cdr3_aa: CASSVGSNSPLHF

clone_size: few
d_call: TRBD1
v_call: TRBV25-1
j_call: TRBJ2-7
cdr3_nt: TGTGCCAGCCGCCCCGACAGGGGGGCCTACGAGCAGTACTTC
cdr3_aa: CASRPDRGAYEQYF

clone_size: NA
d_call: TRBD1
v_call: TRBV30
j_call: TRBJ1-3
cdr3_nt: TGTGCCTGGATAAGGGGACAGGGGGAGCCTGGAAACACCATATATTTT
cdr3_aa: CAWIRGQGEPGNTIYF

clone_size: NA
d_call: NA
v_call: TRBV6-6
j_call: TRBJ1-3
cdr3_nt: TGTGCCAGCATCTTCGGACAGCAACTTGGAAACACCATATATTTT
cdr3_aa: CASIFGQQLGNTIYF

clone_size: NA
d_call: TRBD1
v_call: TRBV7-7
j_call: TRBJ2-1
cdr3_nt: TGTGCTAGCAGCTTAGGTGTAGACAGGGCCGAGAATGAGCAGTTCTTC
cdr3_aa: CASSLGVDRAENEQFF

clone_size: NA
d_call: NA
v_call: TRBV5-1
j_call: TRBJ1-3
cdr3_nt: TGCGCCAGCCCTCCCGGGTTGGCGGTCCCCTCTGGAAACACCATATATTTT
cdr3_aa: CASPPGLAVPSGNTIYF

clone_size: NA
d_call: NA
v_call: TRBV12-3/TRBV12-4
j_call: TRBJ1-1
cdr3_nt: TGTGCCAGCAGTTTTCAGATGCAAGCTTTCTTT
cdr3_aa: CASSFQMQAFF

clone_size: NA
d_call: NA
v_call: TRBV27
j_call: TRBJ2-3
cdr3_nt: TGTGCCAGCAGTTTAAGGGGGGGCGTCACAGATACGCAGTATTTT
cdr3_aa: CASSLRGGVTDTQYF

clone_size: NA
d_call: NA
v_call: TRBV9
j_call: TRBJ1-3
cdr3_nt: TGTGCCAGCAGCGTAGCCCAGGGCGTCTCTGGAAACACCATATATTTT
cdr3_aa: CASSVAQGVSGNTIYF

clone_size: NA
d_call: TRBD1
v_call: TRBV7-6
j_call: TRBJ1-3
cdr3_nt: TGTGCCAGCAGCCGGCGCATTGGGACAGGGGTTACTGGAAACACCATATATTTT
cdr3_aa: CASSRRIGTGVTGNTIYF

clone_size: NA
d_call: TRBD2
v_call: TRBV7-3
j_call: TRBJ2-5
cdr3_nt: TGTGCCAGCAGCCCCCTGGGCGGGGGGTTTCAAGAGACCCAGTACTTC
cdr3_aa: CASSPLGGGFQETQYF

clone_size: few
d_call: TRBD1
v_call: TRBV9
j_call: TRBJ1-4
cdr3_nt: TGTGCCAGCAGCTCCCAACAGGGGGCGGGGAGTGAAAAACTGTTTTTT
cdr3_aa: CASSSQQGAGSEKLFF

clone_size: NA
d_call: NA
v_call: TRBV29-1
j_call: TRBJ2-3
cdr3_nt: TGCAGCGGCAGGGGTAGTACAGATACGCAGTATTTT
cdr3_aa: CSGRGSTDTQYF

clone_size: NA
d_call: TRBD1
v_call: TRBV4-3
j_call: TRBJ1-2
cdr3_nt: TGCGCCAGCAGCCAAGCCCCCAGGGGGTCGGACTATGGCTACACCTTC
cdr3_aa: CASSQAPRGSDYGYTF

clone_size: few
d_call: TRBD2
v_call: TRBV10-3
j_call: TRBJ2-1
cdr3_nt: TGTGCCATCAGTGGAAATCCTAGCGGGGGGGCGGACAATGAGCAGTTCTTC
cdr3_aa: CAISGNPSGGADNEQFF

clone_size: NA
d_call: TRBD1
v_call: TRBV27
j_call: TRBJ2-7
cdr3_nt: TGTGCCAGCAGTTTTAAGGGGGCAGGCGAGCAGTACTTC
cdr3_aa: CASSFKGAGEQYF

clone_size: NA
d_call: NA
v_call: TRBV6-6
j_call: TRBJ2-5
cdr3_nt: TGTGCCAGCAGCCGGGGACGGGGGGAGACCCAGTACTTC
cdr3_aa: CASSRGRGETQYF

clone_size: NA
d_call: NA
v_call: TRBV4-1
j_call: TRBJ2-7
cdr3_nt: TGCGCCAGCAGCCAAGAAAGTCGAGACTACGAGCAGTACTTC
cdr3_aa: CASSQESRDYEQYF

clone_size: NA
d_call: NA
v_call: TRBV7-9
j_call: TRBJ2-2
cdr3_nt: TGTGCCAGCAGCAATAGAAGACAGGCCGGGGAGCTGTTTTTT
cdr3_aa: CASSNRRQAGELFF

clone_size: NA
d_call: NA
v_call: TRBV19
j_call: TRBJ2-3
cdr3_nt: TGTGCCAGTAGTATTGGCCAGGGCGCAGATACGCAGTATTTT
cdr3_aa: CASSIGQGADTQYF

clone_size: NA
d_call: NA
v_call: TRBV9
j_call: TRBJ1-1
cdr3_nt: TGTGCCAGCAGCGTATCAGGGCAAAACACTGAAGCTTTCTTT
cdr3_aa: CASSVSGQNTEAFF

clone_size: once
d_call: NA
v_call: TRBV10-3
j_call: TRBJ1-1
cdr3_nt: TGTGCCATCAGGGAGGGGCCGGGGGATGAAGCTTTCTTT
cdr3_aa: CAIREGPGDEAFF

clone_size: NA
d_call: NA
v_call: TRBV23-1
j_call: TRBJ1-1
cdr3_nt: TGCGCCAGCAGTCCCCTCGGATATGGACAGCGTGAAGCTTTCTTT
cdr3_aa: CASSPLGYGQREAFF

clone_size: NA
d_call: TRBD1
v_call: TRBV6-5
j_call: TRBJ1-5
cdr3_nt: TGTGCCAGCAGTTCACGACAGGGGGAAGGTCAGCCCCAGCATTTT
cdr3_aa: CASSSRQGEGQPQHF

clone_size: few
d_call: NA
v_call: TRBV11-3
j_call: TRBJ2-5
cdr3_nt: TGTGCCAGCAGCCCCTCCGGGGTGGAGACCCAGTACTTC
cdr3_aa: CASSPSGVETQYF

clone_size: NA
d_call: NA
v_call: TRBV5-1
j_call: TRBJ2-1
cdr3_nt: TGCGCCAGCACGCCCTCTGCGGGTTACAATGAGCAGTTCTTC
cdr3_aa: CASTPSAGYNEQFF

clone_size: NA
d_call: TRBD1
v_call: TRBV11-3
j_call: TRBJ1-1
cdr3_nt: TGTGCCAGCAGCATTGGACAGGGCAGGGACACTGAAGCTTTCTTT
cdr3_aa: CASSIGQGRDTEAFF

clone_size: few
d_call: NA
v_call: TRBV5-5
j_call: TRBJ1-6
cdr3_nt: TGTGCCAGCTCGAGCTCGGTTTCCCTCTCCCTCCACTTT
cdr3_aa: CASSSSVSLSLHF

clone_size: NA
d_call: TRBD1
v_call: TRBV6-5
j_call: TRBJ1-6
cdr3_nt: TGTGCCAGCAGTTACATAGGGACAGGGAATTCACCCCTCCACTTT
cdr3_aa: CASSYIGTGNSPLHF

clone_size: NA
d_call: NA
v_call: TRBV3-1/TRBV3-2
j_call: TRBJ2-7
cdr3_nt: TGTGCCAGCAGCCAAGGGACACTATCCTACGAGCAGTACTTC
cdr3_aa: CASSQGTLSYEQYF

clone_size: NA
d_call: TRBD1
v_call: TRBV7-8
j_call: TRBJ1-4
cdr3_nt: TGTGCCAGCAGCCCAATGTCCGGACAGGGTGGAGAAAAACTGTTTTTT
cdr3_aa: CASSPMSGQGGEKLFF

clone_size: few
d_call: TRBD1
v_call: TRBV7-2
j_call: TRBJ1-6
cdr3_nt: TGTGCCAGCAGCTTATTGACAGGGGTAGGATCACCCCTCCACTTT
cdr3_aa: CASSLLTGVGSPLHF

clone_size: NA
d_call: NA
v_call: TRBV19
j_call: TRBJ1-1
cdr3_nt: TGTGCCAGTAGTGTTAACAGGTTGGGGACTGAAGCTTTCTTT
cdr3_aa: CASSVNRLGTEAFF

clone_size: NA
d_call: NA
v_call: TRBV20-1
j_call: TRBJ1-2
cdr3_nt: TGCAGTGCTTACGCTGGCAGGGACTACACCTTC
cdr3_aa: CSAYAGRDYTF

clone_size: NA
d_call: TRBD1
v_call: TRBV19
j_call: TRBJ2-7
cdr3_nt: TGTGCCAGTAGTGTACTGGGACAGGGTGGAATCTACGAGCAGTACTTC
cdr3_aa: CASSVLGQGGIYEQYF